A single sample is the source of the 25 T cell receptor beta chains below, sequenced in a study of CD4+ T cells in melanoma. Produced via immunoSEQ multiplex PCR; TCRdb's table is partial and in-frame only. The sample holds 140,000 or so clones; 92% are singletons and the top ten take about 1.6%. The source of these receptors is a human donor with melanoma.

The chain combines TRBV5-8 with TRBJ1-2, with D uncertain. Germline V gene sequence: CDR1 SGHTS, CDR2 YDEGEE. The CDR3 runs 12 residues. V lost 4 bases, J lost 6 bases, and 10 bases lay in between. Written as DNA, the CDR3 is TGTGCCAGCAGCGACCGTTATCATGGCTACACCTTC. It is translated as CASSDRYHGYTF.

The rearrangement joins TRBV6-1 to TRBJ1-2, with D possibly TRBD1 on 5 matching bases. Trimming cost V 5 bases and J 1 base, with 14 bases left between them. Germline-derived CDR1 and CDR2 are MNHNS and SASEGT. CDR3 length: 15 amino acids. The CDR3 DNA reads as TGTGCCAGCAGTCCCCAGGGCGCGGGTAACTATGGCTACACCTTC. Translation gives CASSPQGAGNYGYTF.

The chain couples TRBV19 to TRBJ2-1; 7 bases agree with TRBD1. Germline V lookup: CDR1 LNHDA, CDR2 SQIVND (reference sequence). The ends lost 6 bases at V and 7 bases at J; junction bases unmatched: 6. This CDR3 is 13 amino acids long. The CDR3 loop reads CASRDRSVNEQFF. CDR3 nucleotides: TGTGCCAGTAGGGACAGGTCGGTGAATGAGCAGTTCTTC.

The V gene is TRBV4-2, the J gene TRBJ1-2; 7 positions agree with TRBD1. The CDR3 is made up of 13 amino acids. Germline lookup yields CDR1 LGHNA and CDR2 YNFKEQ. V trimming: 1 base; J trimming: 4 bases; junction bases outside the gene matches: 0. CDR3 DNA: TGTGCCAGCAGCCAAGGGGACAGCTATGGCTACACCTTC. It is translated as CASSQGDSYGYTF.

The chain links TRBV27 to TRBJ1-2; tentatively, D is TRBD1 (5 bases). The CDR3 sequence is 16 residues long. The V gene's germline CDR1 is MNHEY and CDR2 SMNVEV (reference sequence). The germline V and J ends were trimmed by 6 bases and 2 bases, with 19 bases remaining between them. As DNA, the CDR3 is TGTGCCAGCAGCCCTGCCGGGGGGATTCCAAACTATGGCTACACCTTC. Amino acids: CASSPAGGIPNYGYTF.

This sequence joins TRBV21-1 and TRBJ1-2. TRBV21-1 is a documented pseudogene. The CDR3 totals 16 residues. The CDR3, as DNA: TGTGCCAGCAGCAAACCGGACGGGTGGAGGAACTATGGCTACACCTTC. Translating it yields CASSKPDGWRNYGYTF.

The rearrangement links TRBV6-6 to TRBJ1-5; TRBD1 agrees at 9 bases. V gave up 5 bases and J gave up 2 bases; unmatched junction bases: 4. This CDR3 has 15 amino acids. Germline CDR1 reads MNHNY; CDR2 reads SVGAGI (reference sequence). CDR3 amino acids: CASSIRTGGNQPQHF. In nucleotides, the CDR3 is TGTGCCAGCAGTATCCGGACAGGGGGCAATCAGCCCCAGCATTTT.

This sequence joins TRBV7-2 and TRBJ2-7; no reliable D call. V was pared by 2 bases and J by 8 bases, with 10 bases between. This CDR3 is 12 amino acids long. Germline V gene sequence: CDR1 SGHTA, CDR2 FQGNSA. The CDR3 nucleotides are TGTGCCAGCAGCTTATACCCGAGCCAGCAGTACTTC. Residues: CASSLYPSQQYF.

Note on this clone: This is likely a read error, given that the CDR3 carries no conserved phenylalanine or tryptophan at its end. The limits of the CDR3 on the DNA are not certain, so only TCRdb's listed CDR3 is given. This sequence joins TRBV7-8 and TRBJ1-1; no check of the table's D call, TRBD1, against the DNA was made. The CDR3 extends over 13 residues, inclusive of both ends. The germline V gene has CDR1 SGHVS and CDR2 FQNEAQ. The CDR3: CASSYDRDRVEYT.

The rearrangement joins TRBV5-5 to TRBJ1-1; D is uncertain. Germline V gene data show CDR1 as SGHKS and CDR2 as YYEKEE (reference sequence). V was shortened by 0 bases and J by 9 bases, with 18 bases between the two germline ends. There are 15 residues in the CDR3. The CDR3 nucleotides read TGTGCCAGCAGCTTGGACCTGCTTACGGGGAAGAAAGCTTTCTTT. This gives the protein CASSLDLLTGKKAFF.

The J gene is TRBJ2-2, the V gene TRBV5-1; D is ambiguous. Germline V gene sequence: CDR1 SGHRS, CDR2 YFSETQ. The V end was cut by 4 bases, the J end by 6 bases, with 19 bases between. The CDR3 spans 16 residues. Written as DNA, the CDR3 is TGCGCCAGCAGCCCACAACCCTCGGGTCCTTCCGGGGAGCTGTTTTTT. It yields the protein CASSPQPSGPSGELFF.

In its sample, this clone was seen once. J is TRBJ1-1 and V is TRBV5-1; D is undetermined. V was pared by 0 bases and J by 1 base, with 7 bases between. Looked up from germline, CDR1 is SGHRS and CDR2 is YFSETQ. This CDR3 is 14 amino acids long. CDR3 sequence reads: CASSLANENTEAFF. As DNA, the CDR3 is TGCGCCAGCAGCTTGGCCAACGAGAACACTGAAGCTTTCTTT. Full variable domain (rest looked up from reference TRBV5-1 and TRBJ1-1): KAGVTQTPRYLIKTRGQQVTLSCSPISGHRSVSWYQQTPGQGLQFLFEYFSETQRNKGNFPGRFSGRQFSNSRSEMNVSTLELGDSALYLCASSLANENTEAFFGQGTRLTVV.

V usage is TRBV5-1 and J usage is TRBJ2-3; 9 positions agree with TRBD1. The CDR3 length is 16 residues. In germline, CDR1 is SGHRS, CDR2 YFSETQ. Trimming at V came to 4 bases and at J to 0 bases, leaving 6 bases not matched to a gene. The CDR3 loop reads CASSAGQGPSTDTQYF. In DNA, the CDR3 is TGCGCCAGCAGCGCGGGACAGGGTCCCAGCACAGATACGCAGTATTTT.

The V call is TRBV7-8, the J call TRBJ1-4, with 7 bases lining up with TRBD1. In germline, CDR1 is SGHVS, CDR2 FQNEAQ. This CDR3 contains 15 residues. V lost 0 bases and J lost 5; bases outside the gene matches: 3. The CDR3 DNA reads as TGTGCCAGCAGCTTAGCCGGGACAGAGAATGAAAAACTGTTTTTT. Protein: CASSLAGTENEKLFF. Drawing the rest from reference TRBV7-8 and TRBJ1-4, the complete variable domain is GAGVSQSPRYKVAKRGQDVALRCDPISGHVSLFWYQQALGQGPEFLTYFQNEAQLDKSGLPSDRFFAERPEGSVSTLKIQRTQQEDSAVYLCASSLAGTENEKLFFGSGTQLSVL.

This clone was seen once. This chain links TRBV27 with TRBJ2-1; no clear D gene. The CDR3 is 14 amino acids. Per germline, CDR1 MNHEY and CDR2 SMNVEV (reference sequence). Trimming stripped 4 bases from V and 0 bases from J, with 7 bases between. The CDR3, as DNA: TGTGCCAGCAGTTGGGCAGGCTCCTACAATGAGCAGTTCTTC. As protein: CASSWAGSYNEQFF.

The CDR3 nucleotides read TGTGCCAGCAGTAGGCGGGGGCTCTTAGGTGAAAAACTGTTTTTT. Translating gives CASSRRGLLGEKLFF. The chain recombines TRBV2 with TRBJ1-4; D may be TRBD1 (6 bases). The V gene's germline CDR1 is SNHLY and CDR2 FYNNEI. The V end was cut by 5 bases, the J end by 7 bases, with 17 bases between. The CDR3 spans 15 residues.

The V and J genes are TRBV5-4 and TRBJ1-2; tentatively, D is TRBD1 (6 bases). The germline gives CDR1 SGHNT, CDR2 YYREEE (reference sequence). This CDR3 comprises 14 residues. Trimming removed 4 bases from V and 0 bases from J, with 10 bases in between. CDR3 sequence: CASSTQGTNYGYTF. CDR3 in DNA: TGTGCCAGCAGCACGCAGGGGACTAACTATGGCTACACCTTC.

The chain has TRBV6-1 and TRBJ1-1; possible D gene TRBD1, 5 bases. CDR1 and CDR2 (germline): MNHNS, SASEGT. The CDR3 length is 14 residues. V was cut by 9 bases and J by 0 bases, with 14 bases left in between. CDR3 DNA: TGTGCCAGTCCGGGGGGTTCCTTGAACACTGAAGCTTTCTTT. This translates into CASPGGSLNTEAFF.

The chain uses TRBV19 and TRBJ1-2; 9 positions agree with TRBD1. This CDR3 has 14 amino acids. Trimming removed 5 bases from V and 5 bases from J; junction bases left unmatched: 6. The germline V gene encodes CDR1 LNHDA and CDR2 SQIVND (reference sequence). The CDR3 DNA reads TGTGCCAGTAGTCTAGGGACAGGGTATTATGGCTACACCTTC. Amino acid sequence: CASSLGTGYYGYTF.

The table lists this clone with a few counts. J is TRBJ2-3 and V is TRBV19, with TRBD2 matching 7 bases. The CDR3 totals 15 residues. Germline assignment: CDR1 LNHDA and CDR2 SQIVND (reference sequence). The trim removed 5 bases at V and 4 bases at J, leaving 9 bases unmatched. In DNA, the CDR3 is TGTGCCAGTAGTCTCCAGCCCCGGGGGGCAGATACGCAGTATTTT. Translated, it gives CASSLQPRGADTQYF.

J is TRBJ2-4 and V is TRBV4-2; 8 positions match TRBD2. CDR3 length equals 13 residues. Germline V lookup: CDR1 LGHNA, CDR2 YNFKEQ. V shed 1 base and J 9 bases; nucleotides not matched to a gene: 2. Here the CDR3 reads CASSQAGGSIQYF. CDR3 coding DNA: TGTGCCAGCAGCCAAGCGGGGGGGAGCATTCAGTACTTC.

The V call is TRBV2, the J call TRBJ1-1; D perhaps matches TRBD1 (6 bases). V was shortened by 5 bases and J by 5 bases, with 12 bases between the two germline ends. Germline V gene lookup returns CDR1 SNHLY and CDR2 FYNNEI. The CDR3 spans 13 residues. CDR3 coding DNA: TGTGCCAGCAGTTTAGTAGGGGGTACTGAAGCTTTCTTT. It is translated as CASSLVGGTEAFF.

The chain combines TRBV7-9 with TRBJ1-2; 7 nucleotides agree with TRBD1. The length of the CDR3 is 12 residues. The trim removed 4 bases at V and 10 bases at J, leaving 6 bases unmatched. From germline, CDR1 is SEHNR and CDR2 FQNEAQ (reference sequence). The CDR3 DNA reads TGTGCCAGCAGCTCGGGGACAGAAGACTACACCTTC. Protein sequence: CASSSGTEDYTF.

The chain combines TRBV9 with TRBJ2-3, with 10 bases that match TRBD2. Germline CDR1 and CDR2: SGDLS and YYNGEE. The CDR3 extends over 17 amino acids. V gave up 0 bases and J gave up 2 bases; unmatched junction bases: 6. CDR3 region: CASSVGLAGGVTDTQYF. In DNA, the CDR3 is TGTGCCAGCAGCGTAGGATTAGCGGGGGGAGTCACAGATACGCAGTATTTT.

This clone was seen only a few times. The V gene is TRBV27, the J gene TRBJ1-2, with TRBD1 matching over 8 bases. V was clipped by 4 bases and J by 8 bases; unmatched bases: 9. Germline V lookup: CDR1 MNHEY, CDR2 SMNVEV (reference sequence). The CDR3 extends over 14 amino acids. Here the CDR3 DNA reads TGTGCCAGCAGTTCCTCCGGGACAGGCTCCGGCTACACCTTC. Its translation is CASSSSGTGSGYTF.